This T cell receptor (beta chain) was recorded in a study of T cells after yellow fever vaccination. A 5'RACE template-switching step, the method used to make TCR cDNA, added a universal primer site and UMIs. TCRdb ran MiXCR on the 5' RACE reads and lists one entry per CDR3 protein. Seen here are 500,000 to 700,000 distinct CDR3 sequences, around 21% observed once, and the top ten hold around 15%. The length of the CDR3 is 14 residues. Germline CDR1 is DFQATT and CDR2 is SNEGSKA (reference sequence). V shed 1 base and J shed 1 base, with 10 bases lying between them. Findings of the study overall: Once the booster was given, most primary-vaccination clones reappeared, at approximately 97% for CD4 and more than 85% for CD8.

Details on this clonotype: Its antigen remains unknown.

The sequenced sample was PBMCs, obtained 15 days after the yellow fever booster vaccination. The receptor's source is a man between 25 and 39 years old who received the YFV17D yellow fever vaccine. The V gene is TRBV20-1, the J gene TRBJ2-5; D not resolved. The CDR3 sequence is CSARGWGFQETQYF. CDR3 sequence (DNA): TGCAGTGCTAGAGGATGGGGATTCCAAGAGACCCAGTACTTC.